This T cell receptor beta chain was profiled in a study of CD8+ T cells in alopecia areata. Study-wide context: Treated individuals took tofacitinib by mouth, 5 to 10 mg twice daily.

V trimming: 5 bases; J trimming: 5 bases; junction bases outside the gene matches: 0. The CDR3 length is 12 residues. Germline lookup yields CDR1 MGHRA and CDR2 YSYEKL. cDNA serving as the sequencing template came from extracted, reverse transcribed RNA. Sequencing used immunoSEQ multiplex PCR; TCRdb keeps in-frame clones, though not all of them. The sample carries 93,000 or so clones, 86% recorded once. Treatment meaning: oral pan-JAK inhibitor, 5-10 mg twice daily. Patients with alopecia areata provided lesional scalp punch biopsies as well as peripheral blood. The chain carries TRBV4-1 and TRBJ2-7, with TRBD2 matching over 10 bases. Sequences were derived from CD8+ T cells sorted from blood, sampled between weeks 30 and 35, from a patient treated with tofacitinib. The origin of this receptor is a human donor with alopecia areata. CDR3 loop: CASSGTSDEQYF. CDR3 bases: TGCGCCAGCAGCGGGACTAGCGACGAGCAGTACTTC.